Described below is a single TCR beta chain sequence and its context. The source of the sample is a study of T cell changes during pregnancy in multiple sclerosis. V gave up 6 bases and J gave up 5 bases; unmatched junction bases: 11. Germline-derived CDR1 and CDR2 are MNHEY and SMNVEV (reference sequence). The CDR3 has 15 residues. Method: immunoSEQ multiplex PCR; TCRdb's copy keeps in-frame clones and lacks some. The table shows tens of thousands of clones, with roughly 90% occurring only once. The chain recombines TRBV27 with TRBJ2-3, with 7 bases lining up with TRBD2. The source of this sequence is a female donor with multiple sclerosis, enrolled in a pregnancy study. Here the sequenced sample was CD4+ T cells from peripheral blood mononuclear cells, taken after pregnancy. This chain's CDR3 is CASSTDAGGGDTQYF. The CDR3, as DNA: TGTGCCAGCAGCACGGACGCAGGCGGGGGAGATACGCAGTATTTT.